Listed here are 21 T cell receptor beta chains from one sample, sequenced in a study of T cell responses to AZD1222 COVID-19 vaccine. Only in-frame clones appear in the TCRdb table, and some are missing; sequencing was by immunoSEQ multiplex PCR. This sample contains around 150,000 clones. The sequenced sample consisted of peripheral blood. Every receptor here comes from an adult in good health.

The genes are TRBV2 and TRBJ1-2; no reliable D call. Deletions cut 4 bases from V and 0 bases from J, with 9 bases between. CDR1 and CDR2 from the germline V gene are SNHLY and FYNNEI. CDR3 length equals 14 residues. CDR3 nucleotide sequence: TGTGCCAGCAGTGCACAGCAGTCTAACTATGGCTACACCTTC. It is translated as CASSAQQSNYGYTF.

The chain has TRBV11-2 and TRBJ2-1; D might be TRBD2 (5 bases). Germline assignment: CDR1 SGHAT and CDR2 FQNNGV. The ends were cut back, 0 bases at V and 0 bases at J, with 21 bases in the middle. This CDR3 has 20 amino acids. CDR3 bases: TGTGCCAGCAGCTTAGATTCGAGGACTCTCTACATAAGCTCCTACAATGAGCAGTTCTTC. This gives the protein CASSLDSRTLYISSYNEQFF.

The chain has TRBV4-1 and TRBJ2-2; 8 bases line up with TRBD1. This CDR3 is 15 amino acids long. Germline V gene data show CDR1 as MGHRA and CDR2 as YSYEKL. The J segment lost 4 bases and the V segment lost 1 base, leaving 2 bases of the junction unmatched. The CDR3 DNA reads as TGCGCCAGCAGCCAAGCCGGACAGGGCACCGGGGAGCTGTTTTTT. This codes for CASSQAGQGTGELFF.

The gene calls are TRBV6-5 and TRBJ1-2; the D gene is possibly TRBD1 (6 bases). CDR3 size: 14 residues. Germline CDR1 MNHEY, CDR2 SVGAGI. Between the trimmed V and J ends, which lost 6 bases and 7 bases, there was a span of 18 bases. CDR3 sequence reads: CASRTLQGLSGYTF. The CDR3 DNA is TGTGCCAGCAGGACATTACAGGGATTGTCTGGCTACACCTTC.

This chain joins TRBV6-4 and TRBJ2-2; D is undetermined. V was shortened by 4 bases and J by 2 bases, with 8 bases between the two germline ends. This CDR3 comprises 14 residues. CDR1 and CDR2 from the germline V gene are MRHNA and SNTAGT. The CDR3 DNA sequence: TGTGCCAGCAGTGTAAACAGCAACACCGGGGAGCTGTTTTTT. Its translation: CASSVNSNTGELFF.

This chain connects TRBV15 to TRBJ1-6; perhaps TRBD1 as D (6 bases). The length of the CDR3 is 15 residues. CDR1 LNHNV and CDR2 YYDKDF come from the germline V gene (reference sequence). Deletions cut 0 bases from V and 10 bases from J, with 13 bases between. The CDR3 nucleotides are TGTGCCACCAGCAGAGATCCAATGGGGGCCTCACCCCTCCACTTT. It encodes CATSRDPMGASPLHF.

J is TRBJ1-2 and V is TRBV12-5, with D perhaps matching TRBD1 (5 bases). Deletions cut 5 bases from V and 4 bases from J, with 20 bases between. CDR3 length equals 16 residues. Germline-derived CDR1 and CDR2 are LGHNT and FRNRAP. CDR3 sequence (DNA): TGTGCTAGTGGTCCCCATGCCACCCGTAGGGGCTATGGCTACACCTTC. Translating gives CASGPHATRRGYGYTF.

The J gene is TRBJ2-5, the V gene TRBV24-1; D call uncertain. Germline loops: CDR1 KGHDR, CDR2 SFDVKD. Trimming removed 0 bases at V and 5 bases at J, with 6 bases between. This CDR3 contains 13 residues. The CDR3 bases are TGTGCCACCAGTGATTTGGCGGAGGAGACCCAGTACTTC. Translating it yields CATSDLAEETQYF.

The genes are TRBV6-6 and TRBJ1-5; D perhaps matches TRBD1 (5 bases). V lost 6 bases to trimming and J lost 3 bases, with 15 bases between them. The CDR3 runs to 15 residues. Germline CDR1 reads MNHNY; CDR2 reads SVGAGI (reference sequence). CDR3 sequence (DNA): TGTGCCAGCAGCCTCGACAGTCCCTTCAATCAGCCCCAGCATTTT. It translates to CASSLDSPFNQPQHF.

V and J are TRBV6-5 and TRBJ2-7, with D possibly being TRBD1 (5 bases). The germline V and J ends were trimmed by 7 bases and 7 bases, with 17 bases remaining between them. This CDR3 is 13 amino acids long. Per germline, CDR1 MNHEY and CDR2 SVGAGI. CDR3 loop: CASNPMGLGEQYF. As DNA, the CDR3 is TGTGCCAGCAACCCAATGGGGCTAGGGGAGCAGTACTTC.

V is TRBV11-3 and J is TRBJ1-2, with D possibly TRBD1 on 5 matching bases. Germline values: CDR1 SGHNT, CDR2 YENEEA. This CDR3 has 13 residues. V gave up 0 bases and J gave up 7 bases, with 9 bases separating them. The CDR3: CASSLDVRAGYTF. CDR3 in DNA: TGTGCCAGCAGCTTAGATGTCAGGGCTGGCTACACCTTC.

V and J are TRBV4-3 and TRBJ1-1, with unresolved D. The germline V gene has CDR1 LGHNA and CDR2 YSLEER. The CDR3 has 13 amino acids. V lost 1 base, J lost 1 base, and 4 bases lay in between. The chain's CDR3 is CASSQVQNTEAFF. The CDR3 DNA reads as TGCGCCAGCAGCCAAGTCCAGAACACTGAAGCTTTCTTT.

The CDR3, as DNA: TGTGCCAGCAGCGCTATTGGGGGGGCGAACACTGAAGCTTTCTTT. Translation gives CASSAIGGANTEAFF. The genes are TRBV6-4 and TRBJ1-1; tentative D call: TRBD1 (6 bases). V lost 6 bases and J 1 base, leaving 15 bases between the germline ends. Germline V gene lookup returns CDR1 MRHNA and CDR2 SNTAGT. The CDR3 length is 15 residues.

The gene calls are TRBV7-9 and TRBJ2-5; D uncertain. The germline V gene has CDR1 SEHNR and CDR2 FQNEAQ (reference sequence). V lost 5 bases and J 3 bases, leaving 4 bases between the germline ends. CDR3 length: 11 residues. CDR3 bases: TGTGCCAGCAGCCTTAAAGAGACCCAGTACTTC. Protein sequence: CASSLKETQYF. Together with reference TRBV7-9 and TRBJ2-5, the CDR3 gives the full variable domain: DTGVSQNPRHKITKRGQNVTFRCDPISEHNRLYWYRQTLGQGPEFLTYFQNEAQLEKSRLLSDRFSAERPKGSFSTLEIQRTEQGDSAMYLCASSLKETQYFGPGTRLLVL.

The chain recombines TRBV7-2 with TRBJ1-2, with D unresolved. V lost 1 base and J lost 2, with 14 bases in between. This CDR3 has 16 amino acids. Germline V lookup: CDR1 SGHTA, CDR2 FQGNSA. CDR3 nucleotides: TGTGCCAGCAGCTTAGGGCCCGGGGTCCGCAACTATGGCTACACCTTC. It codes for CASSLGPGVRNYGYTF.

The V call is TRBV4-2, the J call TRBJ1-2; D uncertain. CDR1 and CDR2 from the germline V gene are LGHNA and YNFKEQ. V lost 4 bases to trimming and J lost 5 bases, with 14 bases between them. This CDR3 region has 14 residues. The CDR3 loop is CASSPRAGEYGYTF. The CDR3 coding sequence is TGTGCCAGCAGCCCCCGGGCCGGGGAATATGGCTACACCTTC.

The chain links TRBV19 to TRBJ1-3; no firm D call. Per the germline V gene, CDR1 is LNHDA and CDR2 is SQIVND (reference sequence). The CDR3 length is 14 residues. Trimming stripped 10 bases from V and 0 bases from J, with 13 bases between. DNA for the CDR3: TGTGCCACCAAGGACTATTCCTCTGGAAACACCATATATTTT. Its protein product is CATKDYSSGNTIYF.

The V and J genes are TRBV3-1 (or the pseudogene TRBV3-2) and TRBJ1-2, with D tentatively TRBD1 (6 bases). The CDR3 contains 14 residues. V was clipped by 1 base and J by 7 bases, with 13 bases between them. Germline CDR1 LGHDT, CDR2 YNNKEL (reference sequence). Here the CDR3 DNA reads TGTGCCAGCAGCCAAGGGGCAGGGGCCGGTGGCTACACCTTC. Amino acid sequence: CASSQGAGAGGYTF.

The chain carries TRBV4-1 and TRBJ1-2, with D possibly matching TRBD1 (5 bases). Trimming left V 0 bases short and J 3 bases short, with 14 bases between. Germline V gene lookup returns CDR1 MGHRA and CDR2 YSYEKL. The CDR3 is 16 residues long. CDR3 sequence reads: CASSQEARAYYYGYTF. In nucleotides, the CDR3 is TGCGCCAGCAGCCAAGAGGCCAGGGCCTACTACTATGGCTACACCTTC.

This rearrangement joins TRBV27 to TRBJ2-3; D call uncertain. Trimming stripped 4 bases from V and 6 bases from J, with 14 bases between. CDR1 is MNHEY, CDR2 SMNVEV, per germline (reference sequence). The CDR3 consists of 14 residues. The chain's CDR3 is CASSYGPLSDTQYF. The CDR3 DNA sequence: TGTGCCAGCAGTTACGGCCCGCTCTCGGATACGCAGTATTTT.

V is TRBV9 and J is TRBJ1-2, with D possibly TRBD1 on 5 matching bases. The CDR3 is made up of 14 amino acids. Deletions cut 5 bases from V and 4 bases from J, with 15 bases between. Germline assignment: CDR1 SGDLS and CDR2 YYNGEE. CDR3 DNA: TGTGCCAGCAGGGCGGGGCAGGGAATCTATGGCTACACCTTC. The encoded protein is CASRAGQGIYGYTF.